This T cell receptor (beta chain) stems from a study of T-cell reconstitution after alpha-beta-depleted transplantation in children. Looked up from germline, CDR1 is SNHLY and CDR2 is FYNNEI. The CDR3 consists of 14 residues. Trimming shortened V by 6 bases and J by 3 bases, and 11 bases separated the two germline ends. A note on this clonotype: Antigen unknown.

Unique molecular identifiers were incorporated into the prepared TCRbeta library. Each CDR3 protein is one row after TCRdb ran MiXCR on the PCR reads. The sample has hundreds of thousands of distinct CDR3 sequences, around 25% seen once. Whole-study results and caveats: At day 60, the high TCRbeta diversity found in some patients originated from recipient T cells and thymic progenitors that had survived. Expanded graft clones, several hundred of them, were reportedly the source of alpha-beta T cells about two months after transplant. When one year had passed after transplant, most T-cell counts and diversity came from newly produced T cells.

The gene calls are TRBV2 and TRBJ1-4; D remains ambiguous. The TCR originated in a female patient between 2 and 15 years old who had a stem cell transplant for congenital amegakaryocytic thrombocytopenia, so the T cells may come from the graft donor. Sample: PBMCs, mostly from graft donor cells, taken 360 days after TCRalphabeta/CD19-depleted stem cell transplant. The CDR3 reads CASRRRSPNEKLFF. The CDR3 DNA follows: TGTGCCAGCAGGAGGAGGAGTCCTAATGAAAAACTGTTTTTT. The complete variable domain, with remaining parts taken from reference TRBV2 and TRBJ1-4, reads EPEVTQTPSHQVTQMGQEVILRCVPISNHLYFYWYRQILGQKVEFLVSFYNNEISEKSEIFDDQFSVERPDGSNFTLKIRSTKLEDSAMYFCASRRRSPNEKLFFGSGTQLSVL.